One and the same sample provided the 7 T cell receptor beta chains below, sequenced in a study of radiation and T cells in renal cell carcinoma. The treatment was: 15 Gy SBRT to primary tumor, nephrectomy 4 weeks later. Clones were read by immunoSEQ multiplex PCR, and TCRdb kept only the in-frame ones, dropping some. The sample comprises over 15,000 clones, around 55% of which are singletons, and roughly 12% rests with the top ten. Sequenced here: tumor tissue, sampled from a patient whose treatment included radiotherapy and nephrectomy. The receptors were sampled from a man between 45 and 60 years old with renal cell carcinoma.

The V gene is TRBV2, the J gene TRBJ2-2; D uncertain. This CDR3 region has 15 residues. The V end was cut by 3 bases, the J end by 2 bases, with 10 bases between. Germline V lookup: CDR1 SNHLY, CDR2 FYNNEI. DNA of the CDR3: TGTGCCAGCAGTGAGGTCACACCAAACACCGGGGAGCTGTTTTTT. Amino acids: CASSEVTPNTGELFF.

Relative to its sample, this clone is medium-sized (0.01 to 0.1%). The V and J genes are TRBV7-9 and TRBJ1-1; 10 bases align to TRBD1. Looked up from germline, CDR1 is SEHNR and CDR2 is FQNEAQ (reference sequence). This CDR3 is 14 amino acids long. V lost 3 bases to trimming and J lost 4 bases; unmatched junction nucleotides: 2. CDR3 in amino acids: CASSLRTGGTEAFF. The CDR3, as DNA: TGTGCCAGCAGCTTGCGGACAGGGGGCACTGAAGCTTTCTTT.

Within the sample, this clone is medium-sized. This chain connects TRBV27 to TRBJ1-4; D remains ambiguous. Germline loops: CDR1 MNHEY, CDR2 SMNVEV (reference sequence). The CDR3 sequence is 13 residues long. Between the trimmed V and J ends, which lost 5 bases and 4 bases, there was a span of 8 bases. The CDR3 sequence: CASSPAFNEKLFF. CDR3 bases: TGTGCCAGCAGTCCAGCCTTTAATGAAAAACTGTTTTTT.

This chain links TRBV5-4 with TRBJ2-7; D perhaps matches TRBD1 (6 bases). Germline lookup yields CDR1 SGHNT and CDR2 YYREEE (reference sequence). The V gene lost 1 base and the J gene lost 4 bases, with 6 bases spanning the gap. This CDR3 region has 12 residues. Here the CDR3 reads CASSLRGYEQYF. The CDR3 DNA follows: TGTGCCAGCAGCTTGAGGGGGTACGAGCAGTACTTC.

Only a few counts were recorded for this clone. The V gene is TRBV19, the J gene TRBJ2-1; TRBD2 matches at 14 bases. The CDR3 consists of 14 residues. Germline CDR1 LNHDA, CDR2 SQIVND (reference sequence). J was trimmed by 12 bases and V by 4 bases; bases with no gene match: 5. CDR3 sequence reads: CASSTGTSGSAQFF. The DNA for the CDR3 is TGTGCCAGTAGTACCGGGACTAGCGGGAGTGCGCAGTTCTTC.

This sequence joins TRBV5-1 and TRBJ2-7; tentatively, D is TRBD1 or TRBD2 (5 bases each). Germline values: CDR1 SGHRS, CDR2 YFSETQ. Trimming stripped 3 bases from V and 1 base from J, with 14 bases between. The CDR3 has 15 residues. The chain's CDR3 is CASSYDGTASYEQYF. CDR3 DNA sequence: TGCGCCAGCAGCTACGACGGGACGGCATCCTACGAGCAGTACTTC. The entire variable domain, with the rest obtained from reference TRBV5-1 and TRBJ2-7, is as follows: KAGVTQTPRYLIKTRGQQVTLSCSPISGHRSVSWYQQTPGQGLQFLFEYFSETQRNKGNFPGRFSGRQFSNSRSEMNVSTLELGDSALYLCASSYDGTASYEQYFGPGTRLTVT.

Only a few counts were recorded for this clone. The chain uses TRBV27 and TRBJ2-7; 7 positions agree with TRBD1. Germline lookup yields CDR1 MNHEY and CDR2 SMNVEV (reference sequence). Losses at the gene ends were 5 bases for V and 0 bases for J; bases not matched to a gene: 7. CDR3 length equals 15 residues. CDR3 region: CASSPLGQDSYEQYF. In nucleotides, the CDR3 is TGTGCCAGCAGTCCCCTCGGACAGGACTCCTACGAGCAGTACTTC.